One sample yielded the 4 T cell receptor beta chains listed below, sequenced in a study of a mutant IDH1 vaccine in newly diagnosed glioma. No antigen is known for these receptors. The sample's time point: week 47, end of study. The vaccine gave 300 ug of a 20-mer mutant IDH1 peptide subcutaneously per dose. Assay used: immunoSEQ multiplex PCR; TCRdb lists only in-frame clones, some missing. The sample holds about 60,000 clones; around 86% are singletons and the top ten take approximately 3.4%. The input for sequencing was PBMCs, taken from a glioma patient whose treatment included an IDH1 peptide vaccine. Receptors originate from a woman between 45 and 65 years old with glioma.

The chain links TRBV29-1 to TRBJ1-1; D call uncertain. The germline CDR1 and CDR2 sequences are SQVTM and ANQGSEA. V was clipped by 6 bases and J by 7 bases, with 15 bases between them. This CDR3 comprises 12 residues. CDR3 in DNA: TGCAGCGTCGTAGGAAGGGCGGATGAAGCTTTCTTT. This sequence encodes CSVVGRADEAFF.

This clone was counted a single time. The chain combines TRBV7-2 with TRBJ1-1; D is unclear. This CDR3 spans 15 amino acids. Germline loops: CDR1 SGHTA, CDR2 FQGNSA. Trimming removed 2 bases at V and 1 base at J, with 11 bases between. The CDR3 bases are TGTGCCAGCAGCTTACTACCCGGACCGAACACTGAAGCTTTCTTT. Protein: CASSLLPGPNTEAFF.

The rearrangement uses TRBV13 and TRBJ1-1, with a tentative D call TRBD1 (5 bases). CDR3 size: 15 residues. Deletions cut 0 bases from V and 5 bases from J, with 13 bases between. Germline CDR1 PRHDT, CDR2 FYEKMQ (reference sequence). DNA of the CDR3: TGTGCCAGCAGCTTAGGCCTCTCAGGGACGACTGAAGCTTTCTTT. Residues: CASSLGLSGTTEAFF.

The chain has TRBV7-2 and TRBJ2-7; D is possibly TRBD1 (6 bases). This CDR3 comprises 14 residues. Germline CDR1 SGHTA, CDR2 FQGNSA. The ends were cut back, 5 bases at V and 1 base at J, with 12 bases in the middle. The CDR3 nucleotides are TGTGCCAGCAGCGCCCCGGGACATTCCTACGAGCAGTACTTC. Translation gives CASSAPGHSYEQYF.